This T cell receptor beta chain appears in the sequencing data of a study of CD8+CD57+ T cells in acquired aplastic anemia. Across the study: DNA recovered from sorted CD4+ and CD8+ cells had a mean of approximately 3.2 ug.

This CDR3 region has 12 residues. Germline assignment: CDR1 KGHDR and CDR2 SFDVKD. CD8+CD57+ cell expansion, shown by flow cytometry, had occurred in the patients selected for sequencing. TCR beta VDJ and CDR3 were profiled, and genomic DNA was the template. TCRdb independently ran MiXCR on the reads; one entry per CDR3 protein. The table lists about 200,000 distinct CDR3 sequences, less than 60% of them singletons. On this clonotype: The CDR3 does not end in the conserved phenylalanine or tryptophan, so this is likely a read error.

Input material: sorted CD4+, CD8+, or CD8+CD57+ T cells (not recorded which) from PBMCs. This chain joins TRBV24-1 and TRBJ2-2; D call uncertain. The receptor's source is a human donor with aplastic anemia. CDR3 amino acids: CATGDMAGELFL. DNA of the CDR3: TGTGCCACCGGTGATATGGCCGGGGAGCTGTTTCTT.